This T cell receptor beta chain came from a study of T cell changes during pregnancy in multiple sclerosis. The V gene end was trimmed by 6 bases and the J gene end by 3 bases; junction bases not matched to a gene: 5. CDR1 is MNHEY, CDR2 SVGAGI, per germline. The CDR3 length is 14 residues. Assay: immunoSEQ multiplex PCR; the TCRdb copy retains only in-frame clones and omits some. This sample has under 65,000 clones; around 90% occur once, and the top ten carry less than 0.6%. This chain connects TRBV6-5 to TRBJ2-5, with 9 bases matching TRBD1. The sample here was CD4+ T cells from peripheral blood mononuclear cells, taken in the third trimester of pregnancy. This TCR came from a female donor with multiple sclerosis, enrolled in a pregnancy study. The CDR3 coding sequence is TGTGCCAGCAGAAGACAGGGGGGAAAAGAGACCCAGTACTTC. Protein sequence: CASRRQGGKETQYF.